This T cell receptor (beta chain) was documented in a study of OX40 agonist ivuxolimab in advanced cancers. Broadly, across the study: Ivuxolimab, which targeted the costimulatory receptor OX40 (CD134), was an agonistic, fully human IgG2 monoclonal antibody. The monotherapy dose-escalation portion (N ≈ 57 patients) of the phase I ivuxolimab trial is reported in the paper. The dose-escalation cohort was 82.7% male with a mean age of roughly 60 years, ranging from about 20 to 85. Intravenous ivuxolimab was administered to patients every 2 weeks at six dose levels: 0.01, 0.1, 0.3, 1.5, 3 and 10 mg/kg. Three dose-escalation patients achieved partial responses, one with hepatocellular carcinoma and two with cutaneous melanoma. Prior anti-PD-1, anti-PD-L1 or anti-CTLA-4 therapy was permitted, and approximately 40% of dose-escalation patients had received checkpoint inhibitors. The point of sequencing TCRbeta in the periphery was to test whether ivuxolimab changed TCR sequence diversity and drove clonal T-cell expansion. Of the approximately 50 dose-escalation patients, hepatocellular carcinoma was present in approximately 20, melanoma in approximately 15, renal cell carcinoma in 9 and head and neck cancer in 9.

Of note for this clone: What antigen it recognizes has not been identified. No base qualities exist here, and no much larger clone lies one base off it.

Overall results and qualifications from the work: After ivuxolimab, more expanded clones were found on average in CD8+ T cells than in CD4+ T cells. Low levels of normalized T-cell clonal expansion were also shown by some nonresponding patients. At doses of 0.1 to 3.0 mg/kg, clonal expansion of both CD4+ and CD8+ T cells in blood was seen between baseline and week 6. In the 0.1-3.0 mg/kg groups, partial responders had among the lowest normalized peripheral clonal expansion, particularly in CD8+ T cells. The antigen specificity of the clonally expanded peripheral T cells was not determined.

Patients with a history of autoimmune disease or receiving systemic immunosuppression were excluded from the trial. Peripheral blood for TCR sequencing was collected from all dose cohorts at baseline, on cycle 4 day 1, and on cycle 7 day 1. The samples were taken from a phase I, first-in-human, multicenter, open-label dose-escalation trial of ivuxolimab. The trial enrolled adults with locally advanced or metastatic head and neck squamous cell, hepatocellular, melanoma or renal cell carcinoma. Before TCR sequencing, CD4+ T cells and CD8+ T cells from peripheral blood were sorted into separate populations. Spanning cysteine to phenylalanine, the CDR3 consists of 15 amino acids. The CDR3 DNA has 45 bases and is translated from base 1. V and J are truncated by 3 bases and 3 bases respectively, leaving an intervening sequence of 9 bases. Per the germline V gene, MDHEN is the CDR1 and SYDVKM is the CDR2.

Genomic DNA was isolated from the sorted cells so that the TCRbeta CDR3 region could be sequenced. The immunoSEQ Assay was used for sequencing of TCRbeta CDR3 regions. The table was pulled from immuneACCESS by TCRdb, which kept in-frame rearrangements only. Such tables lose some clones; where checked, under half of the loss comes from unresolved V genes, and the rest has no known cause. This sample has 47,000 or so clones in its table, and 70% to 90% of those were observed once. Under 55% of the sample comes from the top ten. In this chain, TRBV28 is recombined with TRBJ1-6, with the D gene not confidently named. The sample consisted of CD4+ or CD8+ T cells sorted from blood, taken in a trial of the OX40 agonist ivuxolimab. The TCR comes from an adult with an advanced solid tumor such as melanoma, head and neck, liver or kidney cancer. CDR3 protein: CASSFDIYYNSPLHF. The bases read TGTGCCAGCAGTTTCGACATTTACTATAATTCACCCCTCCACTTT.